The clone carrying this T cell receptor beta chain was found a few times. The entry originates in a study of T cell changes during pregnancy in multiple sclerosis. This table comes from immunoSEQ multiplex PCR, and its TCRdb copy is limited to in-frame clones, with some not included. Of 50,000 to 70,000 clones detected, over 90% appear once; the ten largest clones hold 0.85%. Germline CDR1 MGHDK, CDR2 SYGVNS. This CDR3 comprises 15 residues. Trimming cost V 8 bases and J 7 bases; bases outside gene matches: 10. The chain joins TRBV25-1 to TRBJ1-6, with 8 bases lining up with TRBD1. The clonotype comes from a female donor with multiple sclerosis, enrolled in a pregnancy study. The source was peripheral blood, collected in the first trimester of pregnancy. The CDR3 region has the DNA TGTGCCAGCTCCCGTCCCGGACAGGGAAATTCACCCCTCCACTTT. Translation gives CASSRPGQGNSPLHF.